This T cell receptor beta chain was captured by sequencing in a study of T-cell memory formation after mild COVID-19. Study-level information: Clusters of TCRs were largely donor specific.

Study-level points and caveats: Researchers could not confirm that second-wave clones peaking on day 37 targeted SARS-CoV-2. Of the contracting clones, CD4+ ones lay mainly in CM and EM, and CD8+ ones in EMRA.

5'RACE primed at constant segments yielded TCR alpha and TCR beta cDNA libraries bearing sample barcodes and UMIs. TCRdb processed the 5' RACE reads anew with MiXCR; each CDR3 protein has one entry. The repertoire consists of about 260,000 distinct CDR3 sequences, with 8% to 10% occurring once and the leading ten covering about 20%. Germline V gene lookup returns CDR1 SGHTA and CDR2 FQGNSA. This CDR3 is built from 15 residues. Deletions cut 4 bases from V and 0 bases from J, with 10 bases between. Comments on this clonotype: The antigen is unknown.

This chain uses TRBV7-2 with TRBJ1-3; D gene ambiguous. The specimen was PBMCs or a T cell subset sorted from them (not recorded which). This clonotype was sampled from a young man who had mild COVID-19 (a few samples of this study predate the infection). Cell type and time point are not known. The chain's CDR3 is CASSSPLASGNTIYF. The CDR3 DNA is TGTGCCAGCAGCTCCCCTCTTGCCTCTGGAAACACCATATATTTT.